The sequence of this T cell receptor (beta chain) was determined in a study of radiotherapy plus CTLA-4 blockade in lung cancer. Data came from immunoSEQ multiplex PCR; TCRdb stores just in-frame clones and leaves some out. Of about 81,000 clones listed, around 72% are singletons. The CDR3 covers 17 residues. Germline V gene lookup returns CDR1 SNHLY and CDR2 FYNNEI. The V gene lost 6 bases and the J gene lost 0 bases, with 20 bases spanning the gap. The receptor was derived from a human donor with non-small cell lung cancer that progressed on radiotherapy plus ipilimumab. Sequencing was performed on peripheral blood, taken from a patient treated with radiotherapy plus ipilimumab. V and J are TRBV2 and TRBJ2-5; tentatively, D is TRBD2 (7 bases). Here the CDR3 reads CASSPPNEGGYQETQYF. CDR3 coding DNA: TGTGCCAGCAGCCCCCCCAATGAGGGGGGGTACCAAGAGACCCAGTACTTC.